Listed below are T cell receptor beta chains from one sample, sequenced in a study of cytomegalovirus exposure and HLA in healthy donors. Sequenced by immunoSEQ multiplex PCR; TCRdb stores in-frame clones only, minus some. This table holds fewer than 200,000 clones, 72% found once. Input material: PBMCs. These receptors were obtained from a human donor in good health. CDR3s include the opening cysteine and the closing phenylalanine or tryptophan. The order of the fields is J gene, clone size, V gene, D gene, CDR3 protein, CDR3 DNA. The D gene is left open where the match is weak. Clone size is given for some rows only: seen once, a few or many times, or a class if the clone is expanded.

J gene: TRBJ2-7
clone size: NA
V gene: TRBV19
D gene: NA
CDR3 protein: CASSLTGTYEQYF
CDR3 DNA: TGTGCCAGTAGTTTGACAGGTACCTACGAGCAGTACTTC

J gene: TRBJ2-5
clone size: NA
V gene: TRBV4-1
D gene: NA
CDR3 protein: CASSPPGQGWTQYF
CDR3 DNA: TGCGCCAGCAGCCCGCCGGGTCAGGGGTGGACCCAGTACTTC

J gene: TRBJ1-6
clone size: NA
V gene: TRBV5-8
D gene: NA
CDR3 protein: CASSPGFARSYNSPLHF
CDR3 DNA: TGTGCCAGCAGCCCCGGGTTCGCCCGCTCCTATAATTCACCCCTCCACTTT

J gene: TRBJ2-1
clone size: few
V gene: TRBV4-1
D gene: TRBD2
CDR3 protein: CASSQDRFGGNNEQFF
CDR3 DNA: TGCGCCAGCAGCCAAGATAGGTTCGGGGGGAACAATGAGCAGTTCTTC

J gene: TRBJ2-7
clone size: NA
V gene: TRBV5-1
D gene: TRBD2
CDR3 protein: CASSPDLAGEQYF
CDR3 DNA: TGCGCCAGCAGCCCCGACTTAGCGGGTGAGCAGTACTTC

J gene: TRBJ1-1
clone size: few
V gene: TRBV18
D gene: TRBD1
CDR3 protein: CASSPGQGLTEAFF
CDR3 DNA: TGTGCCAGCTCACCTGGACAGGGTCTCACTGAAGCTTTCTTT

J gene: TRBJ2-7
clone size: NA
V gene: TRBV29-1
D gene: NA
CDR3 protein: CSAPEGTFTGNYEQYF
CDR3 DNA: TGCAGCGCCCCAGAAGGGACATTCACCGGGAACTACGAGCAGTACTTC

J gene: TRBJ1-1
clone size: NA
V gene: TRBV6-5
D gene: NA
CDR3 protein: CASSYRGMNTEAFF
CDR3 DNA: TGTGCCAGCAGTTACCGAGGTATGAACACTGAAGCTTTCTTT

J gene: TRBJ1-1
clone size: few
V gene: TRBV5-1
D gene: TRBD1
CDR3 protein: CASSRIQGVPEAFF
CDR3 DNA: TGCGCCAGCAGCAGGATACAGGGGGTCCCTGAAGCTTTCTTT

J gene: TRBJ2-2
clone size: NA
V gene: TRBV5-1
D gene: TRBD1
CDR3 protein: CASSTGQGNTGELFF
CDR3 DNA: TGCGCCAGCAGCACCGGACAGGGGAACACCGGGGAGCTGTTTTTT

J gene: TRBJ1-2
clone size: NA
V gene: TRBV6-1
D gene: NA
CDR3 protein: CASSLPPQGVGYTF
CDR3 DNA: TGTGCCAGCAGTCTTCCCCCACAGGGTGTTGGCTACACCTTC

J gene: TRBJ2-1
clone size: NA
V gene: TRBV7-7
D gene: NA
CDR3 protein: CASSFADTSGEQFF
CDR3 DNA: TGTGCTAGCAGCTTCGCAGACACTTCCGGTGAGCAGTTCTTC

J gene: TRBJ2-5
clone size: NA
V gene: TRBV5-6
D gene: NA
CDR3 protein: CASSLPRDYQETQYF
CDR3 DNA: TGTGCCAGCAGCTTGCCCCGGGACTACCAAGAGACCCAGTACTTC

J gene: TRBJ1-1
clone size: NA
V gene: TRBV7-8
D gene: NA
CDR3 protein: CASSLQGSGFGTEAFF
CDR3 DNA: TGTGCCAGCAGCCTCCAGGGTTCAGGGTTTGGCACTGAAGCTTTCTTT

J gene: TRBJ1-5
clone size: NA
V gene: TRBV7-2
D gene: NA
CDR3 protein: CASSLTDNQPQHF
CDR3 DNA: TGTGCCAGCAGCTTGACAGATAATCAGCCCCAGCATTTT

J gene: TRBJ2-7
clone size: NA
V gene: TRBV7-3
D gene: TRBD1
CDR3 protein: CASSFAGGYEQYF
CDR3 DNA: TGTGCCAGCAGCTTTGCAGGGGGCTACGAGCAGTACTTC

J gene: TRBJ2-1
clone size: NA
V gene: TRBV5-1
D gene: NA
CDR3 protein: CASSLVPGEVGNEQFF
CDR3 DNA: TGCGCCAGCAGCTTGGTCCCGGGAGAGGTTGGGAATGAGCAGTTCTTC

J gene: TRBJ2-1
clone size: few
V gene: TRBV5-4
D gene: TRBD1
CDR3 protein: CASSSRQGLNNEQFF
CDR3 DNA: TGTGCCAGCAGCTCTAGACAGGGTCTAAACAATGAGCAGTTCTTC

J gene: TRBJ1-1
clone size: NA
V gene: TRBV19
D gene: NA
CDR3 protein: CAISIGAWGEAFF
CDR3 DNA: TGTGCCATCTCTATTGGGGCTTGGGGTGAAGCTTTCTTT

J gene: TRBJ2-2
clone size: once
V gene: TRBV6-5
D gene: NA
CDR3 protein: CASSYGASRNTGELFF
CDR3 DNA: TGTGCCAGCAGTTATGGGGCTAGTCGGAACACCGGGGAGCTGTTTTTT

J gene: TRBJ1-1
clone size: NA
V gene: TRBV7-9
D gene: NA
CDR3 protein: CASRATVNTEAFF
CDR3 DNA: TGTGCCAGCAGGGCGACAGTCAACACTGAAGCTTTCTTT

J gene: TRBJ2-3
clone size: NA
V gene: TRBV5-4
D gene: NA
CDR3 protein: CASSQNERRSTDTQYF
CDR3 DNA: TGTGCCAGCAGCCAAAATGAGCGTCGGAGCACAGATACGCAGTATTTT

J gene: TRBJ2-3
clone size: NA
V gene: TRBV20-1
D gene: NA
CDR3 protein: CSARTGDTQYF
CDR3 DNA: TGCAGTGCTAGGACAGGAGATACGCAGTATTTT

J gene: TRBJ2-5
clone size: NA
V gene: TRBV7-2
D gene: NA
CDR3 protein: CASSLGGPTQETQYF
CDR3 DNA: TGTGCCAGCAGCTTAGGGGGGCCTACTCAAGAGACCCAGTACTTC

J gene: TRBJ1-5
clone size: NA
V gene: TRBV19
D gene: TRBD1
CDR3 protein: CASSIKTGDQPQHF
CDR3 DNA: TGTGCCAGTAGTATAAAGACAGGGGATCAGCCCCAGCATTTT

J gene: TRBJ1-1
clone size: few
V gene: TRBV7-2
D gene: TRBD1
CDR3 protein: CASSSRDRLNTEAFF
CDR3 DNA: TGTGCCAGCAGCTCCCGGGACAGGCTCAACACTGAAGCTTTCTTT

J gene: TRBJ2-5
clone size: few
V gene: TRBV4-2
D gene: NA
CDR3 protein: CASSQALAAYQETQYF
CDR3 DNA: TGTGCCAGCAGCCAAGCATTAGCGGCGTACCAAGAGACCCAGTACTTC

J gene: TRBJ2-1
clone size: NA
V gene: TRBV4-1
D gene: TRBD1
CDR3 protein: CASRAYGGQGFDEQFF
CDR3 DNA: TGCGCCAGCAGGGCCTACGGGGGACAGGGGTTCGATGAGCAGTTCTTC

J gene: TRBJ2-7
clone size: NA
V gene: TRBV7-3
D gene: TRBD1
CDR3 protein: CASSLGTGTGSPEQYF
CDR3 DNA: TGTGCCAGCAGCTTAGGGACCGGGACAGGGAGCCCCGAGCAGTACTTC

J gene: TRBJ2-7
clone size: NA
V gene: TRBV7-2
D gene: NA
CDR3 protein: CASSSTAGQGVAYEQYF
CDR3 DNA: TGTGCCAGCAGCTCCACCGCGGGGCAGGGGGTAGCCTACGAGCAGTACTTC

J gene: TRBJ2-7
clone size: NA
V gene: TRBV6-6
D gene: TRBD1
CDR3 protein: CASRDSGGYSYEQYF
CDR3 DNA: TGTGCCAGCAGGGATTCAGGGGGCTATTCCTACGAGCAGTACTTC

J gene: TRBJ2-1
clone size: NA
V gene: TRBV4-1
D gene: TRBD2
CDR3 protein: CASSQLRLAGEDNEQFF
CDR3 DNA: TGCGCCAGCAGCCAACTCAGACTAGCGGGAGAGGACAATGAGCAGTTCTTC

J gene: TRBJ1-2
clone size: NA
V gene: TRBV6-5
D gene: TRBD1
CDR3 protein: CASSDRDRAPGYTF
CDR3 DNA: TGTGCCAGCAGTGACCGGGACAGGGCGCCCGGCTACACCTTC

J gene: TRBJ2-6
clone size: few
V gene: TRBV27
D gene: NA
CDR3 protein: CASSLMGIASGANVLTF
CDR3 DNA: TGTGCCAGCAGTTTAATGGGTATAGCCTCTGGGGCCAACGTCCTGACTTTC

J gene: TRBJ1-2
clone size: NA
V gene: TRBV18
D gene: NA
CDR3 protein: CASSPTGISYGYTF
CDR3 DNA: TGTGCCAGCTCACCCACAGGGATCAGCTATGGCTACACCTTC

J gene: TRBJ2-7
clone size: NA
V gene: TRBV7-2
D gene: NA
CDR3 protein: CASSLSLGYEQYF
CDR3 DNA: TGTGCCAGCAGCTTAAGTCTCGGCTACGAGCAGTACTTC

J gene: TRBJ2-3
clone size: NA
V gene: TRBV7-8
D gene: NA
CDR3 protein: CASSLSRRDTQYF
CDR3 DNA: TGTGCCAGCAGCTTATCGCGGAGGGATACGCAGTATTTT

J gene: TRBJ1-6
clone size: NA
V gene: TRBV5-4
D gene: NA
CDR3 protein: CASSLVRDSPLHF
CDR3 DNA: TGTGCCAGCAGCTTGGTCAGGGATTCACCCCTCCACTTT

J gene: TRBJ2-3
clone size: NA
V gene: TRBV6-6
D gene: TRBD1
CDR3 protein: CASSVQGADRTDTQYF
CDR3 DNA: TGTGCCAGCAGTGTACAGGGGGCGGACCGCACAGATACGCAGTATTTT

J gene: TRBJ2-2
clone size: NA
V gene: TRBV2
D gene: NA
CDR3 protein: CASSVNGNTGELFF
CDR3 DNA: TGTGCCAGCAGTGTTAACGGGAACACCGGGGAGCTGTTTTTT

J gene: TRBJ2-3
clone size: NA
V gene: TRBV4-3
D gene: TRBD2
CDR3 protein: CASSIAGGPGDTQYF
CDR3 DNA: TGCGCCAGCAGCATAGCGGGGGGGCCAGGAGATACGCAGTATTTT